This TCR beta chain was obtained from a study of T cells in women clearing cervical HPV infection. Study findings and constraints: Associations may precede or follow infection; HPV-specific or memory T cells were not isolated.

Points on this clone: Its antigen is currently unknown. The read gets to within 3 residues of the CDR3 end, and the germline J gene fills in the rest.

TCRdb's table, derived via immunoSEQ multiplex PCR, lists solely in-frame clones and lacks some. In all, the sample yields about 37,000 clones. Dot-blot hybridization genotyped cervical HPV amplified with MY09/MY11 PCR. This CDR3 contains 13 residues. Germline CDR1 is DFQATT and CDR2 is SNEGSKA (reference sequence). The trim removed 5 bases at V and 1 base at J, leaving 4 bases unmatched. This TCR was sampled from a woman between 18 and 69 years old with a cervical HPV16 infection that either progressed to CIN3+ or cleared (not recorded which). The rearrangement joins TRBV20-1 to TRBJ2-5; 7 bases are a match to TRBD1. The sequencing sample was made of blood buffy coat. CDR3 amino acids: CSASKGAQETQYF. The sequenced CDR3 bases are TGCAGTGCTTCCAAGGGGGCCCAAGAGACC.